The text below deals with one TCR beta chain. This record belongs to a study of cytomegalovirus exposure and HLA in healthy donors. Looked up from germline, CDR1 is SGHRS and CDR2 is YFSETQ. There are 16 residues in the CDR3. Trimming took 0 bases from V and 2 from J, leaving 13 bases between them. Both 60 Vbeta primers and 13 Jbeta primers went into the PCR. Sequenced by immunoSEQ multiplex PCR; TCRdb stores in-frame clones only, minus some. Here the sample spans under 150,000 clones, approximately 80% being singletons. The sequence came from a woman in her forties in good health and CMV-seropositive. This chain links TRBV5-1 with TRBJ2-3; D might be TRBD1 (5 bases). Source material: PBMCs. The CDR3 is CASSLVQGFNTDTQYF. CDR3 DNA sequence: TGCGCCAGCAGCTTGGTCCAGGGCTTTAACACAGATACGCAGTATTTT.